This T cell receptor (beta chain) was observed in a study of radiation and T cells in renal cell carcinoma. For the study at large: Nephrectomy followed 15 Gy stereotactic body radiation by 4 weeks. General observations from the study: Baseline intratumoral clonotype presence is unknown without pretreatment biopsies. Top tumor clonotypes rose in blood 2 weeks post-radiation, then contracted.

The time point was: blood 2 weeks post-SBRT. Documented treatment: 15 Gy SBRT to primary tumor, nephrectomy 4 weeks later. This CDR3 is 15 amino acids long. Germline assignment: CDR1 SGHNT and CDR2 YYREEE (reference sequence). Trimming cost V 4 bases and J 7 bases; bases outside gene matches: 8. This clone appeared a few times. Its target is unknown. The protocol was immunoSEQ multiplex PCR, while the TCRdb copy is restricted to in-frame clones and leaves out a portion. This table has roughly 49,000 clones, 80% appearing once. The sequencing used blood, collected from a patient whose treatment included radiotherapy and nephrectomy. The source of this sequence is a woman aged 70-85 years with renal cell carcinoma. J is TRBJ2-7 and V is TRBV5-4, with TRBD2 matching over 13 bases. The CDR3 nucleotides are TGTGCCAGCAGCCCAAGACTAGCGGGAGGTCAAGAGCAGTACTTC. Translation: CASSPRLAGGQEQYF.